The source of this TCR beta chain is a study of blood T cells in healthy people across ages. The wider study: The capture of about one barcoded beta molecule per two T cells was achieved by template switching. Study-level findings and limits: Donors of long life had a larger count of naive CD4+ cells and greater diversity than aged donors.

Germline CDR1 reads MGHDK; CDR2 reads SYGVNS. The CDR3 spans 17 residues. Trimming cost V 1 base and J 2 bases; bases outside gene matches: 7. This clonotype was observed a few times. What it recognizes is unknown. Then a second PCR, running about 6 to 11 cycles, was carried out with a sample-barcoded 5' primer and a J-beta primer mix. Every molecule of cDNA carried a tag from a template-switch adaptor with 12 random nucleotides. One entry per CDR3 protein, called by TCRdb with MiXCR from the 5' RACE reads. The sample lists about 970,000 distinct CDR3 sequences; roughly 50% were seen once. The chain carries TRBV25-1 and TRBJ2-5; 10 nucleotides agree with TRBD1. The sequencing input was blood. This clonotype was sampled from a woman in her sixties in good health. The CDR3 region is CASSEFDRGPRQETQYF. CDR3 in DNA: TGTGCCAGCAGTGAATTTGACAGGGGGCCTCGGCAAGAGACCCAGTACTTC.